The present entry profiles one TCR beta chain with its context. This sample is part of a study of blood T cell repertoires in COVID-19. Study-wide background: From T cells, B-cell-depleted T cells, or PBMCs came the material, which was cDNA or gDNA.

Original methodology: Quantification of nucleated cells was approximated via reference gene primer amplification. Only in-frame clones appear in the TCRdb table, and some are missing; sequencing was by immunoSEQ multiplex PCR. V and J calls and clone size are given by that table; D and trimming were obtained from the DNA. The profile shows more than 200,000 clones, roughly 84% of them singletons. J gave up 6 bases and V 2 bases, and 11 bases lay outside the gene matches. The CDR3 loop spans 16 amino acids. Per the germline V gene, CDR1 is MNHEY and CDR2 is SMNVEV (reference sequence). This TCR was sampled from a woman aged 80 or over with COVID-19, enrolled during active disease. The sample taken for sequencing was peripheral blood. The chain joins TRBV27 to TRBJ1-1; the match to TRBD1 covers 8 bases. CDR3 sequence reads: CASSLSRGQGKAEAFF. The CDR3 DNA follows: TGTGCCAGCAGTTTAAGCAGGGGGCAAGGTAAGGCTGAAGCTTTCTTT.